The rows below give T cell receptor beta chains drawn from one sample of a study of cytotoxic CD8 clonotypes in ibrutinib-treated CLL. Sequenced by immunoSEQ multiplex PCR; TCRdb stores in-frame clones only, minus some. In the table there are around 40,000 clones, 60% to 75% of which are singletons. This material consisted of PBMCs, taken at disease progression, from a patient treated with ibrutinib. The receptors here all came from a human donor with chronic lymphocytic leukemia. The CDR3 runs from the conserved cysteine through the conserved F or W. D genes are given only for firm matches. Clone size is stated in some rows and not others, as once, few, many or a class when expanded.

-	TRBJ2-1	TRBV2	TRBD2	CASTATGGPSYNEQFF	TGTGCCAGCACCGCCACGGGGGGACCCTCCTACAATGAGCAGTTCTTC
-	TRBJ1-1	TRBV27	-	CASSFQPGNTEAFF	TGTGCCAGCAGTTTTCAGCCCGGGAACACTGAAGCTTTCTTT
-	TRBJ1-2	TRBV5-1	-	CASSFIQGHYGYTF	TGCGCCAGCAGCTTCATTCAGGGACATTATGGCTACACCTTC
-	TRBJ2-7	TRBV27	-	CASRLWAGTPTYEQYF	TGTGCCAGCAGACTATGGGCCGGGACTCCTACCTACGAGCAGTACTTC
-	TRBJ1-1	TRBV2	-	CASSRQLGGTEAFF	TGTGCCAGCAGTAGACAGCTAGGAGGGACTGAAGCTTTCTTT
-	TRBJ1-3	TRBV6-1	-	CASSESAPGNTIYF	TGTGCCAGCAGTGAGTCAGCTCCTGGAAACACCATATATTTT
-	TRBJ2-1	TRBV6-1	-	CASREIARSYNEQFF	TGTGCCAGCAGGGAAATAGCGAGATCCTACAATGAGCAGTTCTTC
few	TRBJ1-2	TRBV27	-	CASSSTGLKGYTF	TGTGCCAGCAGTTCCACAGGGCTGAAGGGCTACACCTTC
-	TRBJ2-1	TRBV7-8	-	CASSLEGFAGSLSEQFF	TGTGCCAGCAGCCTCGAGGGGTTCGCGGGATCCCTTTCCGAGCAGTTCTTC
-	TRBJ2-1	TRBV28	-	CASTGLVIRKAYNEQFF	TGTGCCAGCACGGGGTTGGTTATACGAAAGGCCTACAATGAGCAGTTCTTC
-	TRBJ1-2	TRBV4-2	-	CASSPARGGPLRSYTF	TGTGCCAGCAGCCCTGCACGGGGAGGACCACTTAGGAGCTACACCTTC
-	TRBJ1-1	TRBV5-4	-	CASSLGVGNTEAFF	TGTGCCAGCAGCTTGGGAGTCGGGAACACTGAAGCTTTCTTT
-	TRBJ1-2	TRBV6-1	TRBD1	CASSKGWTGASYGYTF	TGTGCCAGCAGTAAAGGGTGGACAGGGGCCTCCTATGGCTACACCTTC
once	TRBJ2-7	TRBV19	TRBD2	CASSPSLPRTSGSFFTYEQYF	TGTGCCAGTAGCCCCTCACTCCCACGGACTAGCGGGAGCTTTTTTACCTACGAGCAGTACTTC
-	TRBJ1-2	TRBV7-9	-	CASSSDQGGYTF	TGTGCCAGCAGCTCCGACCAGGGGGGCTACACCTTC
once	TRBJ1-1	TRBV5-1	TRBD1	CASFPGQGSNRNTEAFF	TGCGCCAGCTTCCCGGGACAGGGCTCTAATAGGAACACTGAAGCTTTCTTT
-	TRBJ2-7	TRBV5-6	TRBD2	CASSWVSRGGVSYEQYF	TGTGCCAGCAGCTGGGTCTCCCGGGGGGGCGTCTCCTACGAGCAGTACTTC
-	TRBJ1-2	TRBV7-9	-	CASSYRDDGYTF	TGTGCCAGCAGCTATAGGGACGATGGCTACACCTTC
few	TRBJ1-5	TRBV5-8	-	CASSLWEGSNQPQHF	TGTGCCAGCAGCTTGTGGGAGGGAAGCAATCAGCCCCAGCATTTT
-	TRBJ2-5	TRBV18	TRBD2	CASSPAGGRRQETQYF	TGTGCCAGCTCACCGGCGGGGGGGAGGCGGCAAGAGACCCAGTACTTC
-	TRBJ1-6	TRBV19	TRBD1	CASSLYGPGQRNNSPLHF	TGTGCCAGTAGTCTGTATGGACCGGGACAGAGGAATAATTCACCCCTCCACTTT
-	TRBJ1-4	TRBV11-2	-	CASSSGQGWEKLFF	TGTGCCAGCAGCTCGGGGCAGGGGTGGGAAAAACTGTTTTTT
medium-sized	TRBJ2-2	TRBV5-1	-	CASSALGGGDGTGELFF	TGCGCCAGCAGCGCCTTGGGCGGAGGGGACGGCACCGGGGAGCTGTTTTTT
-	TRBJ1-1	TRBV6-4	-	CASMNRPNTEAFF	TGTGCCAGCATGAACAGGCCCAACACTGAAGCTTTCTTT
-	TRBJ1-5	TRBV21-1	-	CASSKGPSGESNQPQHF	TGTGCCAGCAGCAAAGGGCCCTCAGGGGAGAGCAATCAGCCCCAGCATTTT
-	TRBJ2-2	TRBV9	-	CASSVLGGELFF	TGTGCCAGCAGCGTACTTGGCGGGGAGCTGTTTTTT
few	TRBJ2-7	TRBV4-1	-	CASTSPYMGEQYF	TGCGCCAGCACCTCACCCTACATGGGCGAGCAGTACTTC
-	TRBJ2-5	TRBV27	TRBD2	CASSSTVAGLTSQYF	TGTGCCAGCAGTTCCACAGTAGCGGGGCTGACGTCCCAGTACTTC
-	TRBJ2-7	TRBV30	TRBD1	CAWRGDRRREQYF	TGTGCCTGGAGGGGGGACAGGCGGAGGGAGCAGTACTTC
-	TRBJ2-7	TRBV19	-	CASSISAAYEQYF	TGTGCCAGTAGTATTTCTGCGGCCTACGAGCAGTACTTC
-	TRBJ2-7	TRBV11-3	TRBD1	CASSFGTGNYEQYF	TGTGCCAGCAGCTTCGGGACAGGGAACTACGAGCAGTACTTC
-	TRBJ1-1	TRBV14	-	CASSQTGLRNTEAFF	TGTGCCAGCAGCCAGACGGGACTTAGGAACACTGAAGCTTTCTTT
-	TRBJ2-3	TRBV2	-	CASSEMGAGAADTQYF	TGTGCCAGCAGTGAAATGGGGGCTGGGGCCGCAGATACGCAGTATTTT
-	TRBJ2-1	TRBV11-3	-	CASSLEGGRRNEQFF	TGTGCCAGCAGCTTAGAGGGGGGACGGAGGAATGAGCAGTTCTTC
-	TRBJ2-7	TRBV6-5	-	CASRKRGEAYEQYF	TGTGCCAGCAGGAAAAGGGGGGAAGCCTACGAGCAGTACTTC
-	TRBJ2-1	TRBV27	TRBD1	CASSTGGALYEQFF	TGTGCCAGCAGCACAGGGGGCGCGTTGTATGAGCAGTTCTTC
few	TRBJ1-2	TRBV7-9	-	CASSFQVQDNYGYTF	TGTGCCAGCAGCTTTCAGGTACAGGACAACTATGGCTACACCTTC
-	TRBJ1-1	TRBV6-1	-	CASKIHLEAFF	TGTGCCAGCAAAATACACCTTGAAGCTTTCTTT
-	TRBJ2-7	TRBV7-6	-	CASSSGFSSYEQYF	TGTGCCAGCAGCTCGGGATTTAGCTCCTACGAGCAGTACTTC
-	TRBJ1-3	TRBV19	TRBD1	CASSLQGSGNTIYF	TGTGCCAGTAGTCTACAGGGGTCTGGAAACACCATATATTTT
-	TRBJ2-7	TRBV7-6	TRBD2	CASSLAGGPGEQYF	TGTGCCAGCAGCTTAGCGGGAGGGCCGGGTGAGCAGTACTTC
few	TRBJ1-6	TRBV30	-	CAWSVRPKGGSPLHF	TGTGCCTGGAGTGTACGACCTAAAGGGGGTTCACCCCTCCACTTT
-	TRBJ2-3	TRBV27	-	CASSRPLTDTQYF	TGTGCCAGCAGTCGCCCCCTGACAGATACGCAGTATTTT
-	TRBJ2-7	TRBV6-5	-	CASRTDRSSAYEQYF	TGTGCCAGCAGAACCGACAGATCTTCAGCCTACGAGCAGTACTTC
few	TRBJ1-2	TRBV7-3	TRBD1	CASSRDRGPNYGYTF	TGTGCCAGCAGCCGGGACAGGGGACCCAACTATGGCTACACCTTC
-	TRBJ2-6	TRBV18	-	CASSPPVAGANVLTF	TGTGCCAGCTCACCACCGGTAGCGGGGGCCAACGTCCTGACTTTC
-	TRBJ2-5	TRBV18	-	CASSPNQETQYF	TGTGCCAGCTCACCAAACCAAGAGACCCAGTACTTC
-	TRBJ2-7	TRBV5-1	-	CASALAWGSYEQYF	TGCGCCAGTGCGCTAGCTTGGGGGTCCTACGAGCAGTACTTC
-	TRBJ2-3	TRBV5-4	-	CASSFGDPNTDTQYF	TGTGCCAGCAGCTTCGGAGATCCAAACACAGATACGCAGTATTTT
-	TRBJ2-7	TRBV6-5	-	CASSSPPGGPPYEQYF	TGTGCCAGCAGTTCACCACCTGGGGGGCCTCCCTACGAGCAGTACTTC
once	TRBJ1-4	TRBV7-2	TRBD1	CASSLGGQGLVGEKLFF	TGTGCCAGCAGCTTGGGGGGACAGGGCCTGGTTGGAGAAAAACTGTTTTTT
-	TRBJ2-7	TRBV12-5	TRBD1	CASGLGQPPYEQYF	TGTGCTAGTGGACTGGGACAGCCTCCCTACGAGCAGTACTTC